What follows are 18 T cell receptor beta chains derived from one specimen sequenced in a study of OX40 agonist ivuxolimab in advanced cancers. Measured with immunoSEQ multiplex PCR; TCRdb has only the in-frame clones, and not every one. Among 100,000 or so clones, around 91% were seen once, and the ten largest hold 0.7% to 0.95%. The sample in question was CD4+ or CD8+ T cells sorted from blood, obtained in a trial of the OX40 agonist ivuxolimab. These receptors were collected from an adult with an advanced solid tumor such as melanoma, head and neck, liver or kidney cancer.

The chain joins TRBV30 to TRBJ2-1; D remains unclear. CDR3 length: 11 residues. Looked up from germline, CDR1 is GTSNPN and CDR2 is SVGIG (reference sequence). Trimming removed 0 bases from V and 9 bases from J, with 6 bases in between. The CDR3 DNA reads TGTGCCTGGAGTGTACTCTCTGAGCAGTTCTTC. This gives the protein CAWSVLSEQFF.

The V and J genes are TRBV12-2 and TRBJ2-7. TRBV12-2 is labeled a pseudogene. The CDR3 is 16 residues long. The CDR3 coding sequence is TGTGCAAGTCGCTTAGCCCACCCCGGGGCAAACTACGAGCAGTACTTC. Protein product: CASRLAHPGANYEQYF.

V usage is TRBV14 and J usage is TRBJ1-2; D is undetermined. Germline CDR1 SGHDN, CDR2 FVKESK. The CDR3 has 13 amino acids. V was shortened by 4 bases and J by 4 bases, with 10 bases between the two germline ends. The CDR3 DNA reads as TGTGCCAGCAGCCTACTGGTGGCCTATGGCTACACCTTC. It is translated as CASSLLVAYGYTF.

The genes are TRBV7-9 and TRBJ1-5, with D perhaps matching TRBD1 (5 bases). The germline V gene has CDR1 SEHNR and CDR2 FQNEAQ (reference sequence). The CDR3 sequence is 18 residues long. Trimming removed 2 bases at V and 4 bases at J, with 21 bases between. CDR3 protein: CASSLFKGRAEGNQPQHF. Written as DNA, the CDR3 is TGTGCCAGCAGCTTATTTAAAGGGAGGGCGGAGGGGAATCAGCCCCAGCATTTT. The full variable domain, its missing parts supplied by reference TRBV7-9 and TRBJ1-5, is DTGVSQNPRHKITKRGQNVTFRCDPISEHNRLYWYRQTLGQGPEFLTYFQNEAQLEKSRLLSDRFSAERPKGSFSTLEIQRTEQGDSAMYLCASSLFKGRAEGNQPQHFGDGTRLSIL.

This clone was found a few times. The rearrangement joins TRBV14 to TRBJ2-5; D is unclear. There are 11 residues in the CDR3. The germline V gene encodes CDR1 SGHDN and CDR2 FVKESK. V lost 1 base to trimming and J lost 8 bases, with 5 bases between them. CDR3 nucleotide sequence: TGTGCCAGCAGCCAAGTGCGAACCCAGTACTTC. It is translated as CASSQVRTQYF.

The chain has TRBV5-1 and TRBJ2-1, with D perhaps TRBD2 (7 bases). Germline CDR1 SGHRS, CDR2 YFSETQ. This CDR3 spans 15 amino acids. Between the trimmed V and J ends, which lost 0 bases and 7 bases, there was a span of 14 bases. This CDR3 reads CASSLASGGSNEQFF. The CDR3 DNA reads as TGCGCCAGCAGCTTGGCCTCGGGGGGCTCAAATGAGCAGTTCTTC.

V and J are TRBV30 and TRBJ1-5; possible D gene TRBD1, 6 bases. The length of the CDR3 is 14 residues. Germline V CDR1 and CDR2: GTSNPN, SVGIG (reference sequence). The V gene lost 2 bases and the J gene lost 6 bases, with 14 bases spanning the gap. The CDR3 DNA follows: TGTGCCTGGAGTAGTGATGGGGGCGTTCAGCCCCAGCATTTT. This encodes CAWSSDGGVQPQHF.

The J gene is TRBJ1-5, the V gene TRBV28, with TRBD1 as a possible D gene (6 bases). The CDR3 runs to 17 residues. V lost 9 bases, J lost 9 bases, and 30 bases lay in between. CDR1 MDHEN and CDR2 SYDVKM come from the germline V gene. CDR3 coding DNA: TGTGCCAGTGGGGCTAGTGACCGCGTTCCTAGCAGGGGGCCCCAGCATTTT. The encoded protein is CASGASDRVPSRGPQHF. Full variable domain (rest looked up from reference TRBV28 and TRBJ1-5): DVKVTQSSRYLVKRTGEKVFLECVQDMDHENMFWYRQDPGLGLRLIYFSYDVKMKEKGDIPEGYSVSREKKERFSLILESASTNQTSMYLCASGASDRVPSRGPQHFGDGTRLSIL.

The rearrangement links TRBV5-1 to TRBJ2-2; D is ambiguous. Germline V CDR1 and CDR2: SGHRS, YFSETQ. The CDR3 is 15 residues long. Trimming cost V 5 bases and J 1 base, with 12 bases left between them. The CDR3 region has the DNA TGCGCCAGCAGACTCGGATCGGAGAACACCGGGGAGCTGTTTTTT. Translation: CASRLGSENTGELFF.

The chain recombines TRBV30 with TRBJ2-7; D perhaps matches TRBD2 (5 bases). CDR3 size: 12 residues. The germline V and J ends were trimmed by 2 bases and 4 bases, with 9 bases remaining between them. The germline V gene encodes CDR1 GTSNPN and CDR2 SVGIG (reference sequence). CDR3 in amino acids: CAWSQRAYEQYF. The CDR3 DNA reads TGTGCCTGGAGTCAGAGGGCTTACGAGCAGTACTTC.

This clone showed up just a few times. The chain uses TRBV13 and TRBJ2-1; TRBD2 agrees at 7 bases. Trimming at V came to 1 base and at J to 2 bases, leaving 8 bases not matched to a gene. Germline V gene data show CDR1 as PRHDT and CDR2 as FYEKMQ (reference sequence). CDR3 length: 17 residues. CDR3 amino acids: CASSLATTSDPYNEQFF. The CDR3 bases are TGTGCCAGCAGCTTAGCGACAACTAGCGACCCCTACAATGAGCAGTTCTTC.

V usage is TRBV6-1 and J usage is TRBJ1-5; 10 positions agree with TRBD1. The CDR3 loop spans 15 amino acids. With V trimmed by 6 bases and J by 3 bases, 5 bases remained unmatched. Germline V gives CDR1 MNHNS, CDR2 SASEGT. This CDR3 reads CASRAGTGVNQPQHF. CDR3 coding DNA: TGTGCCAGCAGGGCCGGGACAGGGGTCAATCAGCCCCAGCATTTT.

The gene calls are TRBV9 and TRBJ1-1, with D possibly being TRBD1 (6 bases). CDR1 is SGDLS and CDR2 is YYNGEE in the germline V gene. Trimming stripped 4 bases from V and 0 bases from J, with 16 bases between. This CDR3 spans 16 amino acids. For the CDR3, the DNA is TGTGCCAGCAGCCATGGTGGGACACAACTGAACACTGAAGCTTTCTTT. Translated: CASSHGGTQLNTEAFF. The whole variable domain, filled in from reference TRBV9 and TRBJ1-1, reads DSGVTQTPKHLITATGQRVTLRCSPRSGDLSVYWYQQSLDQGLQFLIQYYNGEERAKGNILERFSAQQFPDLHSELNLSSLELGDSALYFCASSHGGTQLNTEAFFGQGTRLTVV.

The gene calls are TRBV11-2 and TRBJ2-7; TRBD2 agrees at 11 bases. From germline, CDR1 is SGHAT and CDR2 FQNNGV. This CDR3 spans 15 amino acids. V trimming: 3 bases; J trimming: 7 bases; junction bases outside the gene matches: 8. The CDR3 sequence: CASSFLGSGRGEQYF. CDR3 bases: TGTGCCAGCAGCTTCCTAGGTAGCGGGAGGGGTGAGCAGTACTTC. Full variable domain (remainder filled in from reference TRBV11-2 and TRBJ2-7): EAGVAQSPRYKIIEKRQSVAFWCNPISGHATLYWYQQILGQGPKLLIQFQNNGVVDDSQLPKDRFSAERLKGVDSTLKIQPAKLEDSAVYLCASSFLGSGRGEQYFGPGTRLTVT.

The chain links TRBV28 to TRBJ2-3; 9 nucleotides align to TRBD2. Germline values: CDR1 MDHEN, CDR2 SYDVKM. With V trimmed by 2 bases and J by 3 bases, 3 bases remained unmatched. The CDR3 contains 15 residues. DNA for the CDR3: TGTGCCAGCAGTTTACCTCTAGCGGGGACAGATACGCAGTATTTT. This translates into CASSLPLAGTDTQYF.

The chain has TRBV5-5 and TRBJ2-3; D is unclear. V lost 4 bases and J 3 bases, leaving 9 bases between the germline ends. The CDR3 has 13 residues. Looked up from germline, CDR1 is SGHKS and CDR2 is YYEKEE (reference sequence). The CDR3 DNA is TGTGCCAGCAGCCCCGTTCGGACAGATACGCAGTATTTT. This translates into CASSPVRTDTQYF.

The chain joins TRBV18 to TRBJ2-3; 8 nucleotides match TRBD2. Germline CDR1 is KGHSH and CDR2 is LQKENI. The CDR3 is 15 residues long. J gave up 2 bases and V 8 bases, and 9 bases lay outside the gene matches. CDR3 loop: CASRTRREATDTQYF. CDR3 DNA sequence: TGTGCCAGCCGTACGAGGCGGGAGGCCACAGATACGCAGTATTTT. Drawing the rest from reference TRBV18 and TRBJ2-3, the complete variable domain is NAGVMQNPRHLVRRRGQEARLRCSPMKGHSHVYWYRQLPEEGLKFMVYLQKENIIDESGMPKERFSAEFPKEGPSILRIQQVVRGDSAAYFCASRTRREATDTQYFGPGTRLTVL.

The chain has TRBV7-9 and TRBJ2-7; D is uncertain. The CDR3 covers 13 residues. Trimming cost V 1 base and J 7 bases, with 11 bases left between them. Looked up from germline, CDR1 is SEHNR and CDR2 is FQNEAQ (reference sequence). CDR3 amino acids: CASSLELTAEQYF. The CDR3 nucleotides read TGTGCCAGCAGCTTAGAACTGACCGCGGAGCAGTACTTC.